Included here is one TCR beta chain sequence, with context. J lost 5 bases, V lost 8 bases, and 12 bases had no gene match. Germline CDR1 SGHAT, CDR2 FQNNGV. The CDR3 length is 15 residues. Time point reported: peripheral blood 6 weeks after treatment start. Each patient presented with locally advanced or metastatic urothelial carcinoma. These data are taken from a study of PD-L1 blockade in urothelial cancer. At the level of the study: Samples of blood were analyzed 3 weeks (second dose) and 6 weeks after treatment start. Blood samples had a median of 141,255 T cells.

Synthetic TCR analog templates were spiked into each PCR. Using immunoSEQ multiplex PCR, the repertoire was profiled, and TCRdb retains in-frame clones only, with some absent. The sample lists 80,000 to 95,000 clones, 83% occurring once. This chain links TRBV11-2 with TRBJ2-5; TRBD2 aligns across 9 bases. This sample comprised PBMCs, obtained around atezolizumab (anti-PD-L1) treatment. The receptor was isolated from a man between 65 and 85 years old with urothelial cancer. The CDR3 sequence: CASSAGGTRGETQYF. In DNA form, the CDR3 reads TGTGCCAGCTCCGCGGGGGGGACGAGAGGGGAGACCCAGTACTTC.